A single sample gave rise to the 3 T cell receptor beta chains below, sequenced in a study of regulatory T cells in long-lasting Graves disease. Researchers made TCR beta libraries by using iRepertoire HTBI primers and running Arm-PCR on CDR3 regions. Each CDR3 protein is one row after TCRdb ran MiXCR on the multiplex PCR reads. There are roughly 560,000 distinct CDR3 sequences in the sample; more than 10% occur only once, and almost 9% lies in the top ten. Time point reported: newly diagnosed GD, antithyroid drugs for less than 3 months. With RNA extracted from PBMCs as input, the TCR library was made. These records were also assigned to another study, of T cells in Graves' hyperthyroidism and ophthalmopathy.

The sample was peripheral blood mononuclear cells (PBMCs), taken at new diagnosis, from a patient treated with antithyroid drugs. The source of these receptors is a woman younger than 45 with Graves disease.

In its sample, this clonotype was seen many times. The J gene is TRBJ2-7, the V gene TRBV12-3 or TRBV12-4, with 10 bases matching TRBD2. This CDR3 spans 15 amino acids. Germline trimming cut 3 bases from V and 6 bases from J; bases unmatched to any gene: 8. CDR3 region: CASSLVLAGVGEQYF. In DNA, the CDR3 is TGTGCCAGCAGTTTGGTTCTAGCGGGAGTCGGCGAGCAGTACTTC.

The table lists this clonotype with many counts. The J gene is TRBJ2-7, the V gene TRBV3-1; 10 bases match TRBD2. The CDR3 totals 15 residues. V trimming: 0 bases; J trimming: 4 bases; junction bases outside the gene matches: 3. Per the germline V gene, CDR1 is LGHDT and CDR2 is YNNKEL (reference sequence). In nucleotides, the CDR3 is TGTGCCAGCAGCCAAGAGGCTAGCGGGAGTTACGAGCAGTACTTC. This encodes CASSQEASGSYEQYF.

The rearrangement links TRBV14 to TRBJ2-7; D uncertain. The V gene lost 2 bases and the J gene lost 0 bases, with 17 bases spanning the gap. CDR3 size: 17 residues. In germline, CDR1 is SGHDN, CDR2 FVKESK. DNA for the CDR3: TGTGCCAGCAGCCAATCCTGGAGTAGGGCTGACTCCTACGAGCAGTACTTC. This sequence encodes CASSQSWSRADSYEQYF.